Here is one TCR beta chain with its context. Its antigen is not yet known. Per-base qualities were not stored, and no clone one base away is much larger. TCRbeta CDR3 regions were amplified from genomic DNA using the immunoSEQ Assay, a bias-controlled multiplex PCR. As for the original processing: Within the assay, amplification of reference gene primers was used to estimate how many nucleated cells each sample contained. Sequence reads were collapsed and filtered to measure the absolute abundance of every unique TCRbeta CDR3 rearrangement. For each sample, productive Simpson clonality was calculated by taking the square root of Simpson's diversity index across productive rearrangements. TCRdb took this table from immuneACCESS and kept in-frame rearrangements with V and J called. Such tables lack part of the clones; where checked against another copy, unresolved V genes explain under half of the gap, and the rest is unexplained. Clonal size and the V and J genes are those of that table, whereas D and trimming came from the DNA. The sample contains approximately 190,000 clones, about 80% of them found a single time. The ten largest clones take up 13% to 15% of the sample.

The data are from a study of blood T cell repertoires in COVID-19 (dated by TCRdb to the early 2020s). The study in broad terms: Collaborator samples came from the United States, Italy and Spain and covered acute and convalescent phases of COVID-19. Subjects who had been exposed to COVID-19, were actively infected with it, or had recovered from it provided the deeply sampled blood TCRbeta repertoires that made up the dataset. Where available, HLA class I and class II types were obtained from metadata supplied by the sample provider rather than from assay-based typing. The repertoires were released in a freely available public database intended as a resource for research on the immune response to SARS-CoV-2. Samples came from the ongoing ImmuneRACE study (first 160 participants) plus 1,254 subjects from 6 global collaborators. The sample metadata nearly always contained a de-identified subject ID, COVID-19 status, age in years and sex. The prospective study material was composed of cDNA or gDNA derived from T cells, B-cell-depleted T cells, or PBMCs. Results and caveats for the whole study, not just this receptor: The quantity of clinical and demographic metadata differed by source and by participant and was supplied without curation.

The CDR3 contains 16 residues, cysteine and phenylalanine counted. Solely the CDR3 DNA is kept, with 48 bases framed from the first base. CDR1 and CDR2, looked up from the germline V gene, are SNHLY and FYNNEI. The V and J ends are trimmed by 7 bases and 1 base, leaving 17 bases between them. The collaborating institutions used their own protocols to collect whole blood in K2EDTA tubes. Collaborator samples were shipped for TCRbeta analysis as frozen whole blood, isolated PBMCs, or DNA extracted from either sample type. Recombination joined TRBV2 with TRBJ1-5, and perhaps TRBD1 as D gene, on 5 matching bases. The TCR comes from a man aged 25 to 40 with active or convalescent COVID-19. The sample consisted of peripheral blood. The CDR3 has the sequence CASNPRGGNSNQPQHF. The DNA is as follows: TGTGCCAGCAATCCCCGCGGGGGTAACAGCAATCAGCCCCAGCATTTT.